These 17 T cell receptor beta chains share one sample of origin, sequenced in a study of CD8 T cells in ankylosing spondylitis. TCRdb ran MiXCR on the 5' RACE reads and lists one entry per CDR3 protein. The table lists hundreds of thousands of distinct CDR3 sequences, 8% to 11% of them singletons. Material for sequencing was blood, either unsorted or a sorted T cell fraction (not recorded which). The receptors stem from a male donor with ankylosing spondylitis or in good health (not recorded which).

The chain couples TRBV13 to TRBJ2-1; 8 bases agree with TRBD2. The CDR3 runs 19 residues. The junction had 14 bases not matched to a gene; V was cut back by 2 bases and J by 2 bases. CDR1 PRHDT and CDR2 FYEKMQ come from the germline V gene (reference sequence). The CDR3 sequence is CASSLKLEELADTYNEQFF. DNA for the CDR3: TGTGCCAGCAGCTTAAAACTAGAGGAACTAGCGGATACCTACAATGAGCAGTTCTTC.

This clonotype was picked up one time. The chain uses TRBV6-2 or TRBV6-3 and TRBJ1-2; 7 bases fit TRBD1. Germline V gene data show CDR1 as MNHEY and CDR2 as SVGEGT. This CDR3 region has 15 residues. The trim removed 2 bases at V and 1 base at J, leaving 4 bases unmatched. CDR3 in DNA: TGTGCCAGCAGTTACACAGGGGCGTATAACTATGGCTACACCTTC. This sequence encodes CASSYTGAYNYGYTF.

The table lists this clonotype with a few counts. The chain combines TRBV5-1 with TRBJ2-3; 8 nucleotides line up with TRBD1. The CDR3 runs 16 residues. Germline V gene data show CDR1 as SGHRS and CDR2 as YFSETQ. The trim removed 4 bases at V and 6 bases at J, leaving 13 bases unmatched. Here the CDR3 reads CASSEGQATFRDTQYF. CDR3 sequence (DNA): TGCGCCAGCAGCGAGGGACAGGCCACCTTTAGGGATACGCAGTATTTT.

This clonotype was seen ten or more times. V is TRBV12-3 or TRBV12-4 and J is TRBJ2-5; D is ambiguous. The V gene lost 3 bases and the J gene lost 4 bases, with 3 bases spanning the gap. This CDR3 region has 11 residues. CDR3 region: CASSFVETQYF. For the CDR3, the DNA is TGTGCCAGCAGTTTTGTAGAGACCCAGTACTTC.

Of note for this clonotype: One end of the junction is discordant with germline, which a read error may explain. The chain couples TRBV10-3 to TRBJ2-3; D gene unclear. The germline V gene encodes CDR1 ENHRY and CDR2 SYGVKD. The CDR3 length is 17 residues. The CDR3 protein is CAISGTDRSISTDTPYF. CDR3 nucleotide sequence: TGTGCCATCAGTGGAACGGACCGTTCAATAAGCACAGATACGCCGTATTTT.

The chain combines TRBV27 with TRBJ2-2; D not certain. The V and J ends lost 1 base and 0 bases respectively, with 6 bases between them. Per the germline V gene, CDR1 is MNHEY and CDR2 is SMNVEV (reference sequence). The CDR3 is made up of 15 amino acids. For the CDR3, the DNA is TGTGCCAGCAGTTTATATGGAGCGAACACCGGGGAGCTGTTTTTT. It yields the protein CASSLYGANTGELFF.

The V gene is TRBV20-1, the J gene TRBJ2-3; 7 bases align to TRBD1. Looked up from germline, CDR1 is DFQATT and CDR2 is SNEGSKA (reference sequence). V was clipped by 6 bases and J by 2 bases; unmatched bases: 14. This CDR3 comprises 16 residues. CDR3 in DNA: TGCAGTGCCTTGGATCCGGGACAGACTTACACAGATACGCAGTATTTT. This translates into CSALDPGQTYTDTQYF.

Of note for this clonotype: This sequence may be a read error, since a much larger clone differs from it by one base. The rearrangement links TRBV12-3 or TRBV12-4 to TRBJ1-5; D is uncertain. This CDR3 is 12 amino acids long. The CDR3: CASSLMNRPQHF. In nucleotides, the CDR3 is TGTGCCAGCAGCCTCATGAATCGGCCCCAGCATTTT.

This clonotype was observed many times. This chain links TRBV5-1 with TRBJ1-3; unclear D gene. V lost 9 bases, J lost 0 bases, and 10 bases lay in between. In germline, CDR1 is SGHRS, CDR2 YFSETQ. This CDR3 contains 13 residues. The CDR3 loop reads CANQIGSGNTIYF. The DNA of the CDR3 is TGCGCCAACCAAATTGGCTCTGGAAACACCATATATTTT.

This clonotype was recorded at least ten times. The chain joins TRBV20-1 to TRBJ2-5; the match to TRBD1 covers 8 bases. The CDR3 sequence is 14 residues long. J lost 3 bases, V lost 5 bases, and 8 bases had no gene match. Germline CDR1 reads DFQATT; CDR2 reads SNEGSKA (reference sequence). CDR3 DNA sequence: TGCAGTGCTGGGTACCAGACAGGGGAAGAGACCCAGTACTTC. This sequence encodes CSAGYQTGEETQYF.

At least ten counts were recorded for this clonotype. This rearrangement joins TRBV7-8 to TRBJ2-5; no reliable D call. Germline-derived CDR1 and CDR2 are SGHVS and FQNEAQ. Deletions cut 5 bases from V and 1 base from J, with 14 bases between. This CDR3 is 15 amino acids long. Here the CDR3 DNA reads TGTGCCAGCAGCGTTTCAACAGCGTCCCAAGAGACCCAGTACTTC. Protein: CASSVSTASQETQYF.

This clonotype has a handful of counts. This CDR3 is CSASRTSGGANEQFF. For the CDR3, the DNA is TGCAGTGCTTCCCGGACTAGCGGGGGGGCCAATGAGCAGTTCTTC. The chain carries TRBV20-1 and TRBJ2-1; 15 bases align to TRBD2. Germline lookup yields CDR1 DFQATT and CDR2 SNEGSKA (reference sequence). V lost 5 bases, J lost 6 bases, and 5 bases stayed unmatched. The CDR3 is 15 amino acids.

This clonotype was observed at least ten times. CDR3 protein: CASSLAPGENQETQYF. The CDR3 DNA reads TGCGCCAGCAGCTTGGCCCCAGGGGAAAACCAAGAGACCCAGTACTTC. V gene TRBV5-1 combines with J gene TRBJ2-5; weak D call: TRBD1 (6 bases). This CDR3 comprises 16 residues. From germline, CDR1 is SGHRS and CDR2 YFSETQ. V was pared by 0 bases and J by 0 bases, with 12 bases between.

The table lists this clonotype with a few counts. The rearrangement links TRBV2 to TRBJ1-4; 9 nucleotides line up with TRBD1. Per the germline V gene, CDR1 is SNHLY and CDR2 is FYNNEI. The V segment lost 5 bases and the J segment 5 bases; nucleotides outside the gene matches: 6. The CDR3 runs to 15 residues. For the CDR3, the DNA is TGTGCCAGCAGTTCTGCCGGGACAGGGAATGAAAAACTGTTTTTT. It translates to CASSSAGTGNEKLFF.

Many counts were recorded for this clonotype. The rearrangement uses TRBV6-5 and TRBJ2-7; the D call may be TRBD1 or TRBD2 (5 bases each). This CDR3 region has 16 residues. The germline V gene has CDR1 MNHEY and CDR2 SVGAGI. Trimming left V 2 bases short and J 3 bases short, with 17 bases between. The CDR3 reads CASSYGLKRGYYEQYF. For the CDR3, the DNA is TGTGCCAGCAGTTACGGACTCAAAAGGGGCTACTACGAGCAGTACTTC.

There are many counts of this clonotype. This rearrangement joins TRBV20-1 to TRBJ2-1; 12 nucleotides align to TRBD1. J was trimmed by 8 bases and V by 0 bases; bases with no gene match: 2. Germline V lookup: CDR1 DFQATT, CDR2 SNEGSKA (reference sequence). This CDR3 comprises 14 residues. CDR3 bases: TGCAGTGCTAGAGAAGGGACAGGGGGCGATGAGCAGTTCTTC. It is translated as CSAREGTGGDEQFF.

This clonotype was counted many times. The chain is built from TRBV12-3 or TRBV12-4 and TRBJ1-2; 8 bases line up with TRBD1. This CDR3 is built from 14 residues. V trimming: 5 bases; J trimming: 14 bases; junction bases outside the gene matches: 16. Written as DNA, the CDR3 is TGTGCCAGCAGTCTCGGACAGGGTTTGCTACCCGCTACCTTC. Its protein is CASSLGQGLLPATF.